The 30 T cell receptor beta chains below were found in one sample sequenced in a study of blood T cell repertoires in COVID-19. This table comes from immunoSEQ multiplex PCR, and its TCRdb copy is limited to in-frame clones, with some not included. Altogether some 320,000 clones are present, around 87% being singletons, with the ten largest covering roughly 5%. Specimen: PBMCs or T cells enriched from blood (not recorded which). The receptors derive from a woman in her twenties or thirties who had recovered from COVID-19.

J is TRBJ2-7 and V is TRBV7-2, with 7 bases identical to TRBD1. V dropped 7 bases and J dropped 0; count of bases not matched to a gene: 9. Germline assignment: CDR1 SGHTA and CDR2 FQGNSA. The CDR3 length is 15 residues. The CDR3 nucleotides read TGTGCCAGCACTATAGGGGGCGAGAGCTCCTACGAGCAGTACTTC. Translating it yields CASTIGGESSYEQYF.

The genes are TRBV5-1 and TRBJ2-5, with D possibly being TRBD2 (6 bases). Per germline, CDR1 SGHRS and CDR2 YFSETQ. This CDR3 region has 13 residues. The V end was cut by 6 bases, the J end by 4 bases, with 13 bases between. Here the CDR3 reads CASTLGEAETQYF. CDR3 nucleotide sequence: TGCGCCAGCACCCTTGGGGAGGCAGAGACCCAGTACTTC.

The chain joins TRBV3-1 (or the pseudogene TRBV3-2) to TRBJ1-3, with D uncertain. CDR1 LGHDT and CDR2 YNNKEL come from the germline V gene (reference sequence). The CDR3 contains 15 residues. Trimming took off 3 bases at V and 1 base at J, with 10 bases between the two ends. The CDR3 region has the DNA TGTGCCAGCAGCCATTTGACATTATCTGGAAACACCATATATTTT. Translating it yields CASSHLTLSGNTIYF.

V gene TRBV7-9 combines with J gene TRBJ1-1, with 7 nucleotides matching TRBD1. V gave up 2 bases and J gave up 4 bases; unmatched junction bases: 7. Germline loops: CDR1 SEHNR, CDR2 FQNEAQ (reference sequence). There are 15 residues in the CDR3. CDR3 loop: CASSLWQQGSTEAFF. The CDR3, as DNA: TGTGCCAGCAGCTTATGGCAACAGGGGAGCACTGAAGCTTTCTTT.

The chain uses TRBV2 and TRBJ1-4; 7 nucleotides match TRBD1. Germline CDR1 is SNHLY and CDR2 is FYNNEI. The V and J ends lost 6 bases and 8 bases, in that order; junction bases with no gene match: 9. The CDR3 totals 14 residues. CDR3 DNA: TGTGCCAGCAGCGAGGGGGCGGTAAGGGAAAAACTGTTTTTT. This translates into CASSEGAVREKLFF.

The chain has TRBV29-1 and TRBJ1-2, with no clear D. The CDR3 is made up of 11 amino acids. Germline loops: CDR1 SQVTM, CDR2 ANQGSEA. Between the trimmed V and J ends, which lost 6 bases and 5 bases, there was a span of 10 bases. CDR3 nucleotide sequence: TGCAGCGTAAGCCAGACTTATGGCTACACCTTC. It is translated as CSVSQTYGYTF.

The chain uses TRBV5-4 and TRBJ1-2; 8 nucleotides match TRBD1. The germline V gene has CDR1 SGHNT and CDR2 YYREEE (reference sequence). The CDR3 loop spans 15 amino acids. V lost 4 bases to trimming and J lost 5 bases; unmatched junction nucleotides: 10. The CDR3 sequence is CASSNDRGGEYGYTF. CDR3 nucleotides: TGTGCCAGCAGCAACGACAGGGGAGGGGAATATGGCTACACCTTC.

The rearrangement links TRBV7-9 to TRBJ2-2; D perhaps matches TRBD1 (6 bases). V gave up 3 bases and J gave up 3 bases, with 11 bases separating them. CDR1 is SEHNR and CDR2 is FQNEAQ in the germline V gene (reference sequence). The CDR3 length is 15 residues. The CDR3 loop is CASSFQTGYTGELFF. DNA for the CDR3: TGTGCCAGCAGCTTTCAGACAGGCTACACCGGGGAGCTGTTTTTT.

V is TRBV5-4 and J is TRBJ2-7; 11 positions match TRBD2. V shed 5 bases, J shed 3 bases, and the junction held 7 bases outside the gene matches. The CDR3 is 15 residues long. Germline V gene lookup returns CDR1 SGHNT and CDR2 YYREEE (reference sequence). The CDR3 region has the DNA TGTGCCAGCAGACCTACTAGCGGGGGCGACTACGAGCAGTACTTC. This codes for CASRPTSGGDYEQYF. The variable domain in full, completed from reference TRBV5-4 and TRBJ2-7, reads ETGVTQSPTHLIKTRGQQVTLRCSSQSGHNTVSWYQQALGQGPQFIFQYYREEENGRGNFPPRFSGLQFPNYSSELNVNALELDDSALYLCASRPTSGGDYEQYFGPGTRLTVT.

This clone was seen a single time. The chain links TRBV21-1 to TRBJ2-7; the tabulated D call, TRBD2, remains unverified against the DNA. TRBV21-1 is deemed a pseudogene. The CDR3 contains 14 residues. As DNA, the CDR3 is TGTGCCAGCCCCCCAGCGGGGCCAATTGGAGAGCAGTACTTC. Its protein product is CASPPAGPIGEQYF.

The CDR3: CASSIDPWAGGDVNQPQHF. CDR3 nucleotides: TGTGCCAGTAGTATAGATCCTTGGGCAGGGGGCGATGTTAATCAGCCCCAGCATTTT. This rearrangement joins TRBV19 to TRBJ1-5; TRBD1 agrees at 8 bases. The germline gives CDR1 LNHDA, CDR2 SQIVND (reference sequence). This CDR3 region has 19 residues. V lost 0 bases to trimming and J lost 4 bases; unmatched junction nucleotides: 14.

This chain uses TRBV2 with TRBJ1-5; a possible D gene is TRBD1 (5 bases). V was pared by 6 bases and J by 7 bases, with 16 bases between. Per the germline V gene, CDR1 is SNHLY and CDR2 is FYNNEI. The CDR3 spans 14 residues. CDR3 nucleotide sequence: TGTGCCAGCAGCGGAGCCGGGGGGGAACAGCCCCAGCATTTT. It encodes CASSGAGGEQPQHF.

CDR3 in DNA: TGTGCCACCAGCAGAACCTGGACTAGCGGGGGGGAACAAGATACGCAGTATTTT. Its translation is CATSRTWTSGGEQDTQYF. V is TRBV15 and J is TRBJ2-3; 15 positions agree with TRBD2. The CDR3 has 18 residues. Germline trimming cut 2 bases from V and 5 bases from J; bases unmatched to any gene: 8. Germline V CDR1 and CDR2: LNHNV, YYDKDF (reference sequence).

V is TRBV7-2 and J is TRBJ2-1, with D perhaps matching TRBD2 (7 bases). V dropped 2 bases and J dropped 9 bases, with 14 bases sitting between them. The CDR3 spans 14 residues. The germline V gene has CDR1 SGHTA and CDR2 FQGNSA. The CDR3 region is CASSLWGGHGEQFF. DNA for the CDR3: TGTGCCAGCAGCTTATGGGGGGGCCATGGTGAGCAGTTCTTC.

The chain joins TRBV9 to TRBJ2-7, with D uncertain. Deletions cut 3 bases from V and 3 bases from J, with 10 bases between. The length of the CDR3 is 13 residues. Germline lookup yields CDR1 SGDLS and CDR2 YYNGEE. The CDR3 DNA follows: TGTGCCAGCAGCGCACACCCTGACTACGAGCAGTACTTC. Encoded protein: CASSAHPDYEQYF.

This chain joins TRBV4-2 and TRBJ2-5; 8 bases align to TRBD2. The CDR3 sequence is 16 residues long. Germline values: CDR1 LGHNA, CDR2 YNFKEQ. V was clipped by 0 bases and J by 5 bases; unmatched bases: 8. The CDR3 DNA is TGTGCCAGCAGCCAAGAGGGAGCGGGGGTCGGGGAGACCCAGTACTTC. This encodes CASSQEGAGVGETQYF.

A remark on this clone: The identical CDR3 is also encoded by other nucleotide sequences in the sample. This sequence joins TRBV28 and TRBJ2-6; D is unresolved. Germline CDR1 MDHEN, CDR2 SYDVKM. Trimming stripped 3 bases from V and 1 base from J, with 4 bases between. CDR3 length equals 14 residues. CDR3 coding DNA: TGTGCCAGCAGTTTGAGGTCTGGGGCCAACGTCCTGACTTTC. Amino acids: CASSLRSGANVLTF. The full variable domain, in which reference TRBV28 and TRBJ2-6 provide the parts outside the CDR3, is DVKVTQSSRYLVKRTGEKVFLECVQDMDHENMFWYRQDPGLGLRLIYFSYDVKMKEKGDIPEGYSVSREKKERFSLILESASTNQTSMYLCASSLRSGANVLTFGAGSRLTVL.

V and J are TRBV6-2 or TRBV6-3 and TRBJ2-4; D is uncertain. This CDR3 is built from 15 residues. V lost 0 bases and J lost 0, with 6 bases in between. Per the germline V gene, CDR1 is MNHEY and CDR2 is SVGEGT. DNA of the CDR3: TGTGCCAGCAGTTACTCCAGTCTAGCCAAAAACATTCAGTACTTC. Translating it yields CASSYSSLAKNIQYF.

In its sample, this clone was seen once. The chain combines TRBV25-1 with TRBJ1-2; TRBD1 might be the D (6 bases). The CDR3 loop spans 15 amino acids. CDR1 is MGHDK and CDR2 is SYGVNS in the germline V gene. Trimming took off 3 bases at V and 4 bases at J, with 15 bases between the two ends. The CDR3 coding sequence is TGTGCCAGCAGTGAGGATAGGACAGCGCTCTATGGCTACACCTTC. It encodes CASSEDRTALYGYTF.

The rearrangement uses TRBV6-5 and TRBJ2-5, with a possible D match to TRBD1 (6 bases). Per germline, CDR1 MNHEY and CDR2 SVGAGI. Trimming pared 6 bases from V and 5 bases from J, leaving 13 bases between. CDR3 length: 13 residues. The CDR3, as DNA: TGTGCCAGCAGCTCAGGGGCTCGCGAGACCCAGTACTTC. It yields the protein CASSSGARETQYF.

This sequence joins TRBV5-1 and TRBJ1-6, with D perhaps TRBD1 (6 bases). Germline V lookup: CDR1 SGHRS, CDR2 YFSETQ. The CDR3 is 16 amino acids. V was pared by 1 base and J by 3 bases, with 11 bases between. The CDR3 DNA reads TGCGCCAGCAGCTTGACAGGGCTCAACTATAATTCACCCCTCCACTTT. Its protein is CASSLTGLNYNSPLHF.

The chain couples TRBV18 to TRBJ2-7, with a possible D match to TRBD2 (5 bases). V was pared by 6 bases and J by 0 bases, with 27 bases between. The CDR3 spans 19 residues. Germline V lookup: CDR1 KGHSH, CDR2 LQKENI. CDR3 DNA: TGTGCCAGCTCCCTACTATCCCCCGGGAATACCCCCTACTCCTACGAGCAGTACTTC. This codes for CASSLLSPGNTPYSYEQYF. Using reference TRBV18 and TRBJ2-7 for the parts outside the CDR3, the full variable domain is NAGVMQNPRHLVRRRGQEARLRCSPMKGHSHVYWYRQLPEEGLKFMVYLQKENIIDESGMPKERFSAEFPKEGPSILRIQQVVRGDSAAYFCASSLLSPGNTPYSYEQYFGPGTRLTVT.

This clone showed up just a few times. The V gene is TRBV6-1, the J gene TRBJ1-5; the D gene is possibly TRBD1 (6 bases). This CDR3 contains 14 residues. The V gene's germline CDR1 is MNHNS and CDR2 SASEGT. Trimming shortened V by 2 bases and J by 6 bases, and 11 bases separated the two germline ends. The chain's CDR3 is CASSENRAAQPQHF. The CDR3 bases are TGTGCCAGCAGTGAAAACAGGGCGGCTCAGCCCCAGCATTTT.

Only one count was recorded for this clone. V gene TRBV3-1 (or the pseudogene TRBV3-2) combines with J gene TRBJ2-1; maybe TRBD1 (8 bases). Germline loops: CDR1 LGHDT, CDR2 YNNKEL (reference sequence). Trimming stripped 1 base from V and 8 bases from J, with 15 bases between. The CDR3 contains 15 residues. As DNA, the CDR3 is TGTGCCAGCAGCCAAGTGGTCACAGGGGGGGATGAGCAGTTCTTC. Translated, it gives CASSQVVTGGDEQFF.

This clone occurred a few times. The chain links TRBV4-2 to TRBJ2-7; weak D call: TRBD2 (5 bases). The CDR3 consists of 15 residues. The V end lost 2 bases, the J end lost 2 bases, and 13 bases lay between the germline ends. Germline values: CDR1 LGHNA, CDR2 YNFKEQ. The CDR3 loop is CASSQLQDSTYEQYF. The CDR3 DNA sequence: TGTGCCAGCAGCCAATTGCAGGACTCTACCTACGAGCAGTACTTC.

The table lists this clone with a count of one. The rearrangement links TRBV2 to TRBJ1-2; D call uncertain. The V gene's germline CDR1 is SNHLY and CDR2 FYNNEI. CDR3 size: 13 residues. Trimming shortened V by 2 bases and J by 4 bases, and 8 bases separated the two germline ends. CDR3 nucleotide sequence: TGTGCCAGCAGTGAACCGGGTTCCTATGGCTACACCTTC. Translation: CASSEPGSYGYTF.

V and J are TRBV15 and TRBJ2-5; D remains unclear. Germline assignment: CDR1 LNHNV and CDR2 YYDKDF (reference sequence). CDR3 length: 15 amino acids. V shed 1 base and J shed 1 base, with 10 bases lying between them. CDR3 bases: TGTGCCACCAGCAGAGGTGACACCCTCCAAGAGACCCAGTACTTC. Amino acids: CATSRGDTLQETQYF.

For the CDR3, the DNA is TGTGCCAGCAGCCTGGGACTAGCGGGGGGCTACGAGCAGTACTTC. Translation gives CASSLGLAGGYEQYF. The chain recombines TRBV6-5 with TRBJ2-7; 15 nucleotides line up with TRBD2. The germline gives CDR1 MNHEY, CDR2 SVGAGI. With 6 bases clipped from V and 3 bases from J, the junction kept 3 bases outside the gene matches. This CDR3 is 15 amino acids long.

This clone was observed once. The V and J genes are TRBV20-1 and TRBJ1-1; possibly TRBD1 for D (5 bases). Germline V gene lookup returns CDR1 DFQATT and CDR2 SNEGSKA (reference sequence). This CDR3 spans 11 amino acids. Trimming took off 6 bases at V and 9 bases at J, with 14 bases between the two ends. CDR3 protein: CSATPGGKAFF. In DNA form, the CDR3 reads TGCAGTGCCACCCCCGGGGGGAAAGCTTTCTTT.

V gene TRBV28 combines with J gene TRBJ2-3, with a weak D call TRBD1 (6 bases). The germline V and J ends were trimmed by 2 bases and 5 bases, with 14 bases remaining between them. In germline, CDR1 is MDHEN, CDR2 SYDVKM. The CDR3 has 15 amino acids. In nucleotides, the CDR3 is TGTGCCAGCAGTTTAAATCCAGGGGTTGGAGATACGCAGTATTTT. Translated: CASSLNPGVGDTQYF. The full variable domain, rest sourced from reference TRBV28 and TRBJ2-3, is DVKVTQSSRYLVKRTGEKVFLECVQDMDHENMFWYRQDPGLGLRLIYFSYDVKMKEKGDIPEGYSVSREKKERFSLILESASTNQTSMYLCASSLNPGVGDTQYFGPGTRLTVL.